This paragraph reports one T cell receptor (beta chain). The study recruited people aged about 18 to 95 years across under 25 US areas. Participants' own reports of clinical history determined their cohort assignment. Unmatched junction bases numbered 7, after V lost 7 bases and J lost 3 bases. The CDR3 length is 14 residues. CDR1 is SQVTM and CDR2 is ANQGSEA in the germline V gene. This sample is drawn from a study of blood T cell repertoires in COVID-19. In the study overall: PBMCs, B-cell-depleted T cells, or T cells were the source of the cDNA or gDNA that made up the material.

Assay: immunoSEQ multiplex PCR; the TCRdb copy retains only in-frame clones and omits some. The top ten clones hold 4.1% of a sample with 250,000 to 300,000 clones, approximately 79% of them seen once. This receptor was obtained from a man aged 30 to 45 with acute COVID-19. Sequences were obtained from PBMCs or T cells enriched from blood (not recorded which). The V call is TRBV29-1, the J call TRBJ2-1; 9 bases are a match to TRBD1. The CDR3 DNA is TGCAGCGACAGGGACAGGGCAAACTACAATGAGCAGTTCTTC. Translating gives CSDRDRANYNEQFF.